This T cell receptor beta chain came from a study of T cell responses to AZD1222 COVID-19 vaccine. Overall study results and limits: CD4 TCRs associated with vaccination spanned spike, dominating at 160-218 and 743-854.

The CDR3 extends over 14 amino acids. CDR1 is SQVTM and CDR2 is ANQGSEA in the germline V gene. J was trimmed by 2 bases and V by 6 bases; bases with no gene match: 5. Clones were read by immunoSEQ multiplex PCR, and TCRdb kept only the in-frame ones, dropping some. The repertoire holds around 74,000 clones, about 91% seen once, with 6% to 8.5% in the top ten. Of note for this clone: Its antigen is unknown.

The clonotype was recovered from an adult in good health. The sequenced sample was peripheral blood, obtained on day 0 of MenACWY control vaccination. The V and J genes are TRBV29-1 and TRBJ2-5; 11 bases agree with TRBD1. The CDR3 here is CSVGQGAGQETQYF. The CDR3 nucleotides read TGCAGCGTAGGACAGGGGGCGGGGCAAGAGACCCAGTACTTC.